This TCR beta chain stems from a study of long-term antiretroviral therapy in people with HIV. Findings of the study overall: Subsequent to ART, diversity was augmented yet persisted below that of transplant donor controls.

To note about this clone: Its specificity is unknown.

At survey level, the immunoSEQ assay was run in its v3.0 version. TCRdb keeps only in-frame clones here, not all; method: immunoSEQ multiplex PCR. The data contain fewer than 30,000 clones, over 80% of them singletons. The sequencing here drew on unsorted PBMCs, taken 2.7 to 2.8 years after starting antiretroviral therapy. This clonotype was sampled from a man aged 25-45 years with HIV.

The CDR3 spells CAWITGGSYNEQFF. The CDR3 DNA follows: TGTGCCTGGATCACAGGGGGCTCCTACAATGAGCAGTTCTTC. The rearrangement joins TRBV30 to TRBJ2-1, with 8 bases fitting TRBD1. Germline values: CDR1 GTSNPN, CDR2 SVGIG (reference sequence). V shed 4 bases and J 0 bases; nucleotides not matched to a gene: 2. The CDR3 length is 14 residues.